This T cell receptor beta chain was recovered during a study of lymphopenia after photon versus proton radiotherapy. Study conclusions and caveats: After the lymphocyte nadir, photon-treated repertoires showed oligoclonal expansion, especially of CD8+ Temra cells. Survival link was tested only in deceased patients; proton benefit remains a possibility.

Worth noting for this clone: The antigen is undetermined.

TCRdb keeps only in-frame clones here, not all; method: immunoSEQ multiplex PCR. The sample has approximately 4,900 clones, approximately 89% seen once. CDR3 length equals 15 residues. Germline CDR1 reads KGHSH; CDR2 reads LQKENI. J gave up 2 bases and V 0 bases, and 3 bases lay outside the gene matches. The clonotype was recovered from a man older than 75 with cholangiocarcinoma. This material consisted of peripheral blood, taken from a patient treated with photon-based radiotherapy. V usage is TRBV18 and J usage is TRBJ1-1; TRBD1 matches at 7 bases. CDR3 residues: CASSPPGQLNTEAFF. CDR3 nucleotides: TGTGCCAGCTCACCACCGGGACAGCTTAACACTGAAGCTTTCTTT.